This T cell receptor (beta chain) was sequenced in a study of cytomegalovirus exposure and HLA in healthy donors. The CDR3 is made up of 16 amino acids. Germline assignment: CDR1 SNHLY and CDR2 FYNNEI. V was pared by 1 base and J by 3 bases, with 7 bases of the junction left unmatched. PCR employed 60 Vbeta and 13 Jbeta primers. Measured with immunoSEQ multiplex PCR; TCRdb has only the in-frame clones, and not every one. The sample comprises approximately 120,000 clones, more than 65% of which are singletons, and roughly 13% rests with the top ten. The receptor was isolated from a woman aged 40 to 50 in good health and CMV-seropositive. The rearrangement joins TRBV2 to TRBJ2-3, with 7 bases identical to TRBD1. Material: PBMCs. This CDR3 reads CASSEGRDSGTDTQYF. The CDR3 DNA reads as TGTGCCAGCAGTGAAGGACGGGACAGTGGGACAGATACGCAGTATTTT.